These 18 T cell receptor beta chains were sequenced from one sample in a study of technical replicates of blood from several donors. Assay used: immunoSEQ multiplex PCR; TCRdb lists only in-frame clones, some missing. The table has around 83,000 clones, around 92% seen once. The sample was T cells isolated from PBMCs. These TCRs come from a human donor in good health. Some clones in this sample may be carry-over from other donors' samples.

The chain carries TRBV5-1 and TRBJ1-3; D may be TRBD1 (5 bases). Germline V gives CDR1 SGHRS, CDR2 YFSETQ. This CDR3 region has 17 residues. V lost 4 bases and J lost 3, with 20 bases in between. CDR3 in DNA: TGCGCCAGCAGCGTATCCTGGGATGTCGGGGGTGGAAACACCATATATTTT. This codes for CASSVSWDVGGGNTIYF.

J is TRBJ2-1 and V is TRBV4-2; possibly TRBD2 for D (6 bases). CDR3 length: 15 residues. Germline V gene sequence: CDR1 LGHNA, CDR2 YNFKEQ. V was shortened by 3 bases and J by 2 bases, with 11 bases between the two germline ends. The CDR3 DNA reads TGTGCCAGCAGCCACAACGGGAGCCCCTACAATGAGCAGTTCTTC. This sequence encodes CASSHNGSPYNEQFF.

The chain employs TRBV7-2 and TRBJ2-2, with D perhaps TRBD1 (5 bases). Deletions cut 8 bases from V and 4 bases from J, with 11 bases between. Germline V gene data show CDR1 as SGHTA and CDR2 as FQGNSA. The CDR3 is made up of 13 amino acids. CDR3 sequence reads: CASSGSATGELFF. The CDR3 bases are TGTGCCAGCTCAGGGTCAGCCACCGGGGAGCTGTTTTTT.

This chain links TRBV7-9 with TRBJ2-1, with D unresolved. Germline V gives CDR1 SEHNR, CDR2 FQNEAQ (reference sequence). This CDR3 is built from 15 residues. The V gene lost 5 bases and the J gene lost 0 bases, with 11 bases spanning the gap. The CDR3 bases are TGTGCCAGCAGCCCAGAACAGAGCTCCTACAATGAGCAGTTCTTC. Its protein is CASSPEQSSYNEQFF.

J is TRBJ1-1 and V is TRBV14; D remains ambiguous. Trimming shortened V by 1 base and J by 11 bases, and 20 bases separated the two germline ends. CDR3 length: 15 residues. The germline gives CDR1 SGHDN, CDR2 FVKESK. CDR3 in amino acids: CASSQVRGEPIGAFF. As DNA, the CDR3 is TGTGCCAGCAGCCAAGTACGCGGGGAACCGATAGGGGCTTTCTTT.

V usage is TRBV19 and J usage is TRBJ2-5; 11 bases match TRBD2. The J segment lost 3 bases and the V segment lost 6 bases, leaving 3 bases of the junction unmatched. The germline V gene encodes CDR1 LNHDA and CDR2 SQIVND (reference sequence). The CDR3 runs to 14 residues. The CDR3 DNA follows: TGTGCCAGTAGCCAGGGACTAGCGGAAGAGACCCAGTACTTC. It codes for CASSQGLAEETQYF.

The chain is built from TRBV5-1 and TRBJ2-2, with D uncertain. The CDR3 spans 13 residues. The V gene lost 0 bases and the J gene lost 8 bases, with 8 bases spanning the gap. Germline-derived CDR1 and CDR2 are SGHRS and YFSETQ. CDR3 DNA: TGCGCCAGCAGCTTGGTGGCACAGGGGGAGCTGTTTTTT. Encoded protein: CASSLVAQGELFF.

The CDR3 here is CATRIAGPTDTQYF. CDR3 nucleotide sequence: TGTGCCACAAGGATAGCGGGACCCACAGATACGCAGTATTTT. The chain combines TRBV7-8 with TRBJ2-3; 8 nucleotides match TRBD2. From germline, CDR1 is SGHVS and CDR2 FQNEAQ. V trimming: 10 bases; J trimming: 2 bases; junction bases outside the gene matches: 8. The CDR3 contains 14 residues. The variable domain in full, with the rest retrieved from reference TRBV7-8 and TRBJ2-3, is GAGVSQSPRYKVAKRGQDVALRCDPISGHVSLFWYQQALGQGPEFLTYFQNEAQLDKSGLPSDRFFAERPEGSVSTLKIQRTQQEDSAVYLCATRIAGPTDTQYFGPGTRLTVL.

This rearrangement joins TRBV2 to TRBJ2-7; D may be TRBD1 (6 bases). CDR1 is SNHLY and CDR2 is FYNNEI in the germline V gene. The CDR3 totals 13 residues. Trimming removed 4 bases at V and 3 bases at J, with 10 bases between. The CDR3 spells CASSGDTYYEQYF. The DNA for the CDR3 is TGTGCCAGCAGTGGGGACACATACTACGAGCAGTACTTC. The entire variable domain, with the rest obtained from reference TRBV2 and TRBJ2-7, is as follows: EPEVTQTPSHQVTQMGQEVILRCVPISNHLYFYWYRQILGQKVEFLVSFYNNEISEKSEIFDDQFSVERPDGSNFTLKIRSTKLEDSAMYFCASSGDTYYEQYFGPGTRLTVT.

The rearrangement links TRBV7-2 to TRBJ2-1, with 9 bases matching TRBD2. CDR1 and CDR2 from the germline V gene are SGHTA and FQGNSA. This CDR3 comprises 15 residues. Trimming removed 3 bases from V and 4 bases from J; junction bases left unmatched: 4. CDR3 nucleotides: TGTGCCAGCAGCTTTAGCGGGAGCCGTTACAATGAGCAGTTCTTC. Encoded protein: CASSFSGSRYNEQFF.

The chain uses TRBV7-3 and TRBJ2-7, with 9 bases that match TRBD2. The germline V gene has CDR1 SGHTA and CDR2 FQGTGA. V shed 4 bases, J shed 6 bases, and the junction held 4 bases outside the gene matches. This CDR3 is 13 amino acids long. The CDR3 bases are TGTGCCAGCAGCTCGACTAGCGGTCTCGAGCAGTACTTC. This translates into CASSSTSGLEQYF.

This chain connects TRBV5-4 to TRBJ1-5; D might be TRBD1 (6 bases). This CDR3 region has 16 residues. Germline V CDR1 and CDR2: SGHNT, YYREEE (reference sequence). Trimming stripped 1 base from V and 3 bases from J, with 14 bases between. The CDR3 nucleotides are TGTGCCAGCAGCTTGTCCCCGGACAGCACCAATCAGCCCCAGCATTTT. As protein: CASSLSPDSTNQPQHF.

The CDR3 region is CASSINKGQGNQPQHF. As DNA, the CDR3 is TGTGCCAGTAGTATAAATAAGGGACAGGGGAATCAGCCCCAGCATTTT. The chain is built from TRBV19 and TRBJ1-5; 10 nucleotides align to TRBD1. J lost 4 bases, V lost 2 bases, and 5 bases had no gene match. CDR1 is LNHDA and CDR2 is SQIVND in the germline V gene (reference sequence). CDR3 length: 16 amino acids.

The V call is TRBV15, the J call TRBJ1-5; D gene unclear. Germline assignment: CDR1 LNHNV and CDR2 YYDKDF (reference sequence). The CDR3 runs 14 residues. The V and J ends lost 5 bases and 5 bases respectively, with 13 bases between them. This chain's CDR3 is CATSLRREHQPQHF. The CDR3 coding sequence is TGTGCCACCAGCCTGAGGAGGGAACATCAGCCCCAGCATTTT. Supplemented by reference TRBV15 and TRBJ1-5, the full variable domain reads DAMVIQNPRYQVTQFGKPVTLSCSQTLNHNVMYWYQQKSSQAPKLLFHYYDKDFNNEADTPDNFQSRRPNTSFCFLDIRSPGLGDTAMYLCATSLRREHQPQHFGDGTRLSIL.

CDR3 DNA: TGCGCCAGCAGCTCACAGTGGGACGGGAGACTGCACACAGATACGCAGTATTTT. It is translated as CASSSQWDGRLHTDTQYF. This rearrangement joins TRBV5-1 to TRBJ2-3, with D maybe TRBD2 (6 bases). This CDR3 has 18 residues. CDR1 is SGHRS, CDR2 YFSETQ, per germline. The V end was cut by 3 bases, the J end by 2 bases, with 22 bases between.

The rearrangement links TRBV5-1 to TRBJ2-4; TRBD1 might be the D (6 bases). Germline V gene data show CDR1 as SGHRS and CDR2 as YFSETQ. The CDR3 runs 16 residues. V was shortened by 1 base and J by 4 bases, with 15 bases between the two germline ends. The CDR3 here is CASSLWQGIPKNIQYF. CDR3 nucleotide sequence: TGCGCCAGCAGCTTGTGGCAGGGGATCCCTAAAAACATTCAGTACTTC.

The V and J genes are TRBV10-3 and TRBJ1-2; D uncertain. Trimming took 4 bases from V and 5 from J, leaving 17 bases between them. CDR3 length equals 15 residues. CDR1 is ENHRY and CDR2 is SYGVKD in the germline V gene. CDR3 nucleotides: TGTGCCATCAGTGCTGGAATGGGAGATTCGTATGGCTACACCTTC. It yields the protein CAISAGMGDSYGYTF.

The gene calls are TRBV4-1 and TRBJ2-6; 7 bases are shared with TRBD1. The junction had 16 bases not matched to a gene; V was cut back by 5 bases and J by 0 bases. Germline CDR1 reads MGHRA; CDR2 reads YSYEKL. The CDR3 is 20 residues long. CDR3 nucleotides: TGCGCCAGCAGCGAGAGGATCCACGGGACAGTGATCTCTGGGGCCAACGTCCTGACTTTC. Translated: CASSERIHGTVISGANVLTF.